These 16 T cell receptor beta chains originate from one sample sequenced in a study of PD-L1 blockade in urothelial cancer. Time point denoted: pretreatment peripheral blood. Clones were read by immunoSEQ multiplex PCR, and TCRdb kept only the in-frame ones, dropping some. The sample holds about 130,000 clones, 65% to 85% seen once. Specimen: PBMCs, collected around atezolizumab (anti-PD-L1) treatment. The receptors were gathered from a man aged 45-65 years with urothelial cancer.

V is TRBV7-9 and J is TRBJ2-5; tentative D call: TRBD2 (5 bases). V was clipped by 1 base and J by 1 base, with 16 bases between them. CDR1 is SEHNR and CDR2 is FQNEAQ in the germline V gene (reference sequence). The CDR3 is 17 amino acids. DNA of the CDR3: TGTGCCAGCAGCTTAGTAATTGGCGGAGGCTCCCAAGAGACCCAGTACTTC. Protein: CASSLVIGGGSQETQYF.

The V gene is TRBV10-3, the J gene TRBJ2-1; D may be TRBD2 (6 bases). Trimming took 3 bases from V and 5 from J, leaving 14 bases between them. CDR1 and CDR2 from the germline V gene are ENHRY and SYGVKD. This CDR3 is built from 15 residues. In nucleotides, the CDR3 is TGTGCCATCAGTGATTGGCTAGCGAGTGACAATGAGCAGTTCTTC. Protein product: CAISDWLASDNEQFF.

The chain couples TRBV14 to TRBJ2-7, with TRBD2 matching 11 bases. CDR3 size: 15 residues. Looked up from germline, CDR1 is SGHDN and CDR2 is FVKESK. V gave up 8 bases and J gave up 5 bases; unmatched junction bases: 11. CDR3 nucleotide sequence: TGTGCCAGCCTCCCACTAGCGGGAGATGTCCACGAGCAGTACTTC. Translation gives CASLPLAGDVHEQYF.

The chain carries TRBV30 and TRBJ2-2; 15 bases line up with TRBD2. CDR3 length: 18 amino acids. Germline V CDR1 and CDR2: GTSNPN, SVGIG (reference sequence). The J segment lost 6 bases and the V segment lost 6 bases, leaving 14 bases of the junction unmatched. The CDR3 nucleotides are TGTGCCTGTCAACCGGGACTAGCGGGGGGCCCCCCGTCCGGGGAGCTGTTTTTT. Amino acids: CACQPGLAGGPPSGELFF.

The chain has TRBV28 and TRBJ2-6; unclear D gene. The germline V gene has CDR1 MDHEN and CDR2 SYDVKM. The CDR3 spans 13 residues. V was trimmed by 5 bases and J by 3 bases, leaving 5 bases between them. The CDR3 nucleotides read TGTGCCAGCAGTCTTAATGGGGCCAACGTCCTGACTTTC. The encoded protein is CASSLNGANVLTF. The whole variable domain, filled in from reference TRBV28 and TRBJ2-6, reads DVKVTQSSRYLVKRTGEKVFLECVQDMDHENMFWYRQDPGLGLRLIYFSYDVKMKEKGDIPEGYSVSREKKERFSLILESASTNQTSMYLCASSLNGANVLTFGAGSRLTVL.

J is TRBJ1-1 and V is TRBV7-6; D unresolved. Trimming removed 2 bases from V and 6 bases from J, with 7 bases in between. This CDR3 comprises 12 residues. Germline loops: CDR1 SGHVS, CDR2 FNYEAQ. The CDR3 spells CASSLLGAEAFF. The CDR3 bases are TGTGCCAGCAGCTTATTGGGAGCTGAAGCTTTCTTT. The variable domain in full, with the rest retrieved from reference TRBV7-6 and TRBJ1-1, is GAGVSQSPRYKVTKRGQDVALRCDPISGHVSLYWYRQALGQGPEFLTYFNYEAQQDKSGLPNDRFSAERPEGSISTLTIQRTEQRDSAMYRCASSLLGAEAFFGQGTRLTVV.

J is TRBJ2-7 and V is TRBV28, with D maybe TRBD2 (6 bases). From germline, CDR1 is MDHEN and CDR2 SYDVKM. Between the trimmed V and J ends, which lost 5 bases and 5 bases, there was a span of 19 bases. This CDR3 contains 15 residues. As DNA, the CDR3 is TGTGCCAGCAGTGACGATGTCGCGGGATACGACGAGCAGTACTTC. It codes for CASSDDVAGYDEQYF.

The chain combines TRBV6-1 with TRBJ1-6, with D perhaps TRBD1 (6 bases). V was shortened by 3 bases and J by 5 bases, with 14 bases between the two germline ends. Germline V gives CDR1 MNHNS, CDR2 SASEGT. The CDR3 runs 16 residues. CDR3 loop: CASSEAPGANNSPLHF. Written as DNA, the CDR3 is TGTGCCAGCAGTGAGGCCCCAGGGGCGAATAATTCACCCCTCCACTTT.

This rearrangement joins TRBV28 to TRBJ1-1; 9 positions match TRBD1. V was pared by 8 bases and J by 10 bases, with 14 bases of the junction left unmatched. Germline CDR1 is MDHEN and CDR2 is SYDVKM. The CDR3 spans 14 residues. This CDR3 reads CASSLWRPGQGAFF. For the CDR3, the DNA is TGTGCCAGCTCCTTATGGCGCCCGGGACAGGGAGCTTTCTTT.

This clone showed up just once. The CDR3 bases are TGTGCCAGCAGTAGCGGAGTCTACGAGCAGTACTTC. Its protein product is CASSSGVYEQYF. V gene TRBV11-2 combines with J gene TRBJ2-7, with D possibly matching TRBD2 (6 bases). Germline V CDR1 and CDR2: SGHAT, FQNNGV. This CDR3 has 12 amino acids. Deletions cut 6 bases from V and 3 bases from J, with 9 bases between. The variable domain in full, with the rest retrieved from reference TRBV11-2 and TRBJ2-7, is EAGVAQSPRYKIIEKRQSVAFWCNPISGHATLYWYQQILGQGPKLLIQFQNNGVVDDSQLPKDRFSAERLKGVDSTLKIQPAKLEDSAVYLCASSSGVYEQYFGPGTRLTVT.

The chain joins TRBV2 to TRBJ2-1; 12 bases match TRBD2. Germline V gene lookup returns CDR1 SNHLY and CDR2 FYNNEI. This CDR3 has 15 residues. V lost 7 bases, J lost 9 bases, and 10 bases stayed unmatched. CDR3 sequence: CASKETSGSFIEQFF. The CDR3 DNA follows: TGTGCCAGCAAAGAGACTAGCGGGAGTTTTATTGAGCAGTTCTTC.

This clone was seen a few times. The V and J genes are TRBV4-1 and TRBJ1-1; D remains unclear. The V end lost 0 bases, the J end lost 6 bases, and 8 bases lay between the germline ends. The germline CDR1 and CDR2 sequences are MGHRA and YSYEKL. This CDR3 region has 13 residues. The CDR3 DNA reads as TGCGCCAGCAGCCAAGACGGGATCCCTGAAGCTTTCTTT. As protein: CASSQDGIPEAFF.

The CDR3 spells CATSRDRAGWGNQPQHF. As DNA, the CDR3 is TGTGCCACCAGCAGAGATCGGGCAGGGTGGGGAAATCAGCCCCAGCATTTT. The chain combines TRBV15 with TRBJ1-5; D is perhaps TRBD1 (5 bases). The length of the CDR3 is 17 residues. Germline V lookup: CDR1 LNHNV, CDR2 YYDKDF (reference sequence). Trimming removed 0 bases from V and 4 bases from J, with 16 bases in between.

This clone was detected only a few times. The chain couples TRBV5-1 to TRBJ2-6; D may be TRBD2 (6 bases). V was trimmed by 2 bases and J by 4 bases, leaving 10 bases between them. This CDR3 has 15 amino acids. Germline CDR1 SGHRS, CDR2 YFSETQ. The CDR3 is CASSFGGSGANVLTF. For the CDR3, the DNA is TGCGCCAGCAGCTTCGGGGGATCCGGGGCCAACGTCCTGACTTTC.

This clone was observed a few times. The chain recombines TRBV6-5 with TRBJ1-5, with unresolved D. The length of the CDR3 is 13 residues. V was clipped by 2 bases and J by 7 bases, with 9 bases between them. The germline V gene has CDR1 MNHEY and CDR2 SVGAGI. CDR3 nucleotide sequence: TGTGCCAGCAGTTACGCACGTGAGCAGCCCCAGCATTTT. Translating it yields CASSYAREQPQHF.

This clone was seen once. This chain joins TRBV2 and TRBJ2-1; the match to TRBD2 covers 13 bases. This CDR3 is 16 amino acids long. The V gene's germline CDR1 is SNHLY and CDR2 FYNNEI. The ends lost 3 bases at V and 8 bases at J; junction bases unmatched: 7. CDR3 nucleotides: TGTGCCAGCAGTGAGAGGACTAGCGGGAGAAGTTATGAGCAGTTCTTC. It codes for CASSERTSGRSYEQFF.